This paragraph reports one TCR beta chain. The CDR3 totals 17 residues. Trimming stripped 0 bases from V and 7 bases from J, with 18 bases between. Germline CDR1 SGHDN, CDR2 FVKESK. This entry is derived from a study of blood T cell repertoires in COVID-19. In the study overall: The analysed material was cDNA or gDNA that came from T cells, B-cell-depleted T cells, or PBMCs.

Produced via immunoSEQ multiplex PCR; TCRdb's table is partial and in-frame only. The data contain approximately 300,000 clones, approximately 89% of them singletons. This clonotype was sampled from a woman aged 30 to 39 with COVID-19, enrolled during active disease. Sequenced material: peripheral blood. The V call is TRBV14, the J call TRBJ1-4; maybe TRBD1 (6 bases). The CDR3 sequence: CASSQDPTGSIGEKLFF. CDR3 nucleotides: TGTGCCAGCAGCCAAGACCCCACAGGGTCAATAGGTGAAAAACTGTTTTTT.